The 4 T cell receptor beta chains in this list originate from one sample, sequenced in a study of shared clonotypes between healthy human individuals. TCRdb's copy holds only in-frame clones and misses some; the assay was immunoSEQ multiplex PCR. The sample records roughly 1.4 million clones, about 98.5% being singletons. The sequenced sample consisted of naive CD4+ T cells sorted from blood. As to subset: CD45RA+ positively selected. The receptors derive from a man younger than 40 in good health.

The rearrangement joins TRBV4-3 to TRBJ1-1; D gene uncertain. CDR3 length equals 16 residues. The germline V gene has CDR1 LGHNA and CDR2 YSLEER. V lost 0 bases to trimming and J lost 1 base, with 12 bases between them. CDR3 bases: TGCGCCAGCAGCCAAGATCCTGCCGGCACGAACACTGAAGCTTTCTTT. It specifies CASSQDPAGTNTEAFF.

V is TRBV5-6 and J is TRBJ2-3; 7 nucleotides line up with TRBD2. This CDR3 has 14 amino acids. Trimming at V came to 2 bases and at J to 2 bases, leaving 2 bases not matched to a gene. Germline loops: CDR1 SGHDT, CDR2 YYEEEE. The CDR3 is CASSFLADTDTQYF. For the CDR3, the DNA is TGTGCCAGCAGCTTTCTAGCGGACACAGATACGCAGTATTTT.

The rearrangement uses TRBV25-1 and TRBJ2-7; 8 bases are shared with TRBD2. This CDR3 is built from 15 residues. Losses at the gene ends were 0 bases for V and 0 bases for J; bases not matched to a gene: 1. CDR1 is MGHDK and CDR2 is SYGVNS in the germline V gene. CDR3 loop: CASSEYSGDSYEQYF. The CDR3 DNA reads TGTGCCAGCAGTGAATATAGCGGGGACTCCTACGAGCAGTACTTC.

The chain links TRBV9 to TRBJ2-3; 7 bases agree with TRBD2. Trimming at V came to 0 bases and at J to 4 bases, leaving 5 bases not matched to a gene. Germline V gene sequence: CDR1 SGDLS, CDR2 YYNGEE. The CDR3 has 15 residues. CDR3 residues: CASSVAGSGADTQYF. CDR3 DNA: TGTGCCAGCAGCGTAGCTGGGAGCGGGGCAGATACGCAGTATTTT. Full variable domain (missing parts from reference TRBV9 and TRBJ2-3): DSGVTQTPKHLITATGQRVTLRCSPRSGDLSVYWYQQSLDQGLQFLIQYYNGEERAKGNILERFSAQQFPDLHSELNLSSLELGDSALYFCASSVAGSGADTQYFGPGTRLTVL.